This entry concerns a single T cell receptor beta chain. No antigen is known for it. These data come from a study of shared clonotypes between healthy human individuals. Study-level findings and limits: Clonotype sharing across a few donors was observed for 5% to 6.5% of naive CD4 clonotypes. Naive subsets usually exceeded memory subsets in estimated richness.

The donors, all of them Caucasian adults, lived in Nashville, Tennessee. This CDR3 is 14 amino acids long. Looked up from germline, CDR1 is MNHNS and CDR2 is SASEGT. Germline trimming cut 5 bases from V and 1 base from J; bases unmatched to any gene: 3. TCRdb's table, derived via immunoSEQ multiplex PCR, lists solely in-frame clones and lacks some. The sample lists 1.6 million or so clones, about 96% seen once, with roughly 1.1% in the top ten. V gene TRBV6-1 combines with J gene TRBJ2-7; 9 positions match TRBD2. The sequence was collected from a man younger than 40 in good health. Sequencing input: naive CD4+ T cells sorted from blood. This sample's subset: CD45RA+ positively selected. CDR3 in amino acids: CASSLSGSSYEQYF. The CDR3 coding sequence is TGTGCCAGCAGTCTTAGCGGGAGTTCCTACGAGCAGTACTTC.